A selection of T cell receptor beta chains follows, all from one sample in a study of CD8 T cells in Susac syndrome. TCRdb re-analysed the immunoSEQ multiplex PCR reads in MiXCR, keeping a single row per CDR3 protein. The table shows 100,000 to 150,000 distinct CDR3 sequences, with approximately 93% occurring only once. Source material: CD8+ T cells from PBMCs. The source of these receptors is a human donor with multiple sclerosis. Both conserved end residues are part of each CDR3. Each record gives: CDR3 protein, CDR3 DNA, D gene, V gene, J gene, clone size. The D gene is left open where the match is weak. Size is stated for part of the rows, as once, few or many counts, or as a class when the clone is expanded.

CDR3 protein: CASSLARYNEQFF
CDR3 DNA: TGTGCCAGCAGCTTAGCGAGGTACAATGAGCAGTTCTTC
D gene: -
V gene: TRBV7-8
J gene: TRBJ2-1
clone size: -

CDR3 protein: CASSSDRESYEQYF
CDR3 DNA: TGTGCCAGCAGTTCCGACAGGGAATCCTACGAGCAGTACTTC
D gene: TRBD1
V gene: TRBV12-3/TRBV12-4
J gene: TRBJ2-7
clone size: -

CDR3 protein: CASSPSRRVMNTEAFF
CDR3 DNA: TGTGCCAGCAGCCCAAGCCGGAGGGTAATGAACACTGAAGCTTTCTTT
D gene: -
V gene: TRBV9
J gene: TRBJ1-1
clone size: -

CDR3 protein: CASSPSGRAVYNEQFF
CDR3 DNA: TGTGCCAGCAGCCCTAGCGGGAGGGCCGTTTACAATGAGCAGTTCTTC
D gene: TRBD2
V gene: TRBV11-2
J gene: TRBJ2-1
clone size: -

CDR3 protein: CASSPGRSSGNTIYF
CDR3 DNA: TGTGCCAGCAGCCCAGGGAGGAGCTCTGGAAACACCATATATTTT
D gene: -
V gene: TRBV7-3
J gene: TRBJ1-3
clone size: -

CDR3 protein: CASSTRDRDEKLFF
CDR3 DNA: TGTGCCAGCAGCACCCGGGACAGAGATGAAAAACTGTTTTTT
D gene: TRBD1
V gene: TRBV13
J gene: TRBJ1-4
clone size: -

CDR3 protein: CASSYSVALEQFF
CDR3 DNA: TGTGCCAGCAGTTACTCGGTGGCACTCGAGCAGTTCTTC
D gene: -
V gene: TRBV6-2/TRBV6-3
J gene: TRBJ2-1
clone size: -

CDR3 protein: CAWSVRATEAFF
CDR3 DNA: TGTGCCTGGAGTGTACGGGCTACTGAAGCTTTCTTT
D gene: -
V gene: TRBV30
J gene: TRBJ1-1
clone size: -

CDR3 protein: CSASSSGRWSSYNEQFF
CDR3 DNA: TGCAGTGCTAGTTCAAGCGGGAGGTGGAGCTCCTACAATGAGCAGTTCTTC
D gene: TRBD2
V gene: TRBV20-1
J gene: TRBJ2-1
clone size: -

CDR3 protein: CASSLASSGQGVPGNTIYF
CDR3 DNA: TGTGCCAGCAGCTTAGCTTCGTCTGGACAGGGAGTCCCTGGAAACACCATATATTTT
D gene: TRBD1
V gene: TRBV7-9
J gene: TRBJ1-3
clone size: -

CDR3 protein: CASSLASRGPVNYGYTF
CDR3 DNA: TGTGCCAGCAGCTTGGCATCCAGGGGCCCCGTTAACTATGGCTACACCTTC
D gene: -
V gene: TRBV5-4
J gene: TRBJ1-2
clone size: -

CDR3 protein: CATSRGTGGWETQYF
CDR3 DNA: TGTGCCACCAGCAGAGGGACAGGGGGCTGGGAGACCCAGTACTTC
D gene: TRBD1
V gene: TRBV15
J gene: TRBJ2-5
clone size: -

CDR3 protein: CSAIGTGSSYNEQFF
CDR3 DNA: TGCAGTGCCATAGGGACAGGGAGCTCCTACAATGAGCAGTTCTTC
D gene: TRBD1
V gene: TRBV20-1
J gene: TRBJ2-1
clone size: -

CDR3 protein: CASSGATGGLETQYF
CDR3 DNA: TGTGCCAGCAGTGGGGCGACAGGGGGCTTGGAGACCCAGTACTTC
D gene: TRBD1
V gene: TRBV2
J gene: TRBJ2-5
clone size: -

CDR3 protein: CASSVGGEQYF
CDR3 DNA: TGTGCCAGCAGTGTTGGGGGCGAGCAGTACTTC
D gene: -
V gene: TRBV6-5
J gene: TRBJ2-7
clone size: -

CDR3 protein: CASSRDGNEQFF
CDR3 DNA: TGTGCCAGCAGTCGCGACGGCAATGAGCAGTTCTTC
D gene: -
V gene: TRBV4-2
J gene: TRBJ2-1
clone size: -

CDR3 protein: CASRPTGSRAQDGYTF
CDR3 DNA: TGTGCCAGCAGACCTACGGGCAGCAGGGCCCAAGATGGCTACACCTTC
D gene: -
V gene: TRBV12-3/TRBV12-4
J gene: TRBJ1-2
clone size: -

CDR3 protein: CASSLVDNEQFF
CDR3 DNA: TGTGCCAGCAGCTTAGTCGACAATGAGCAGTTCTTC
D gene: -
V gene: TRBV11-3
J gene: TRBJ2-1
clone size: -

CDR3 protein: CASSQEGAGYGYTF
CDR3 DNA: TGTGCCAGCAGCCAAGAAGGGGCTGGCTATGGCTACACCTTC
D gene: -
V gene: TRBV14
J gene: TRBJ1-2
clone size: -

CDR3 protein: CSASPGGNYGYTF
CDR3 DNA: TGCAGTGCTAGTCCAGGGGGCAACTATGGCTACACCTTC
D gene: TRBD1
V gene: TRBV20-1
J gene: TRBJ1-2
clone size: -

CDR3 protein: CASSQDGTYEQYF
CDR3 DNA: TGCGCCAGCAGCCAAGATGGGACCTACGAGCAGTACTTC
D gene: -
V gene: TRBV4-1
J gene: TRBJ2-7
clone size: few

CDR3 protein: CRPPGQGADYGYTF
CDR3 DNA: TGCAGACCACCGGGACAGGGGGCCGACTATGGCTACACCTTC
D gene: TRBD1
V gene: TRBV20-1
J gene: TRBJ1-2
clone size: -

CDR3 protein: CASIGGAGELFF
CDR3 DNA: TGTGCCAGCATAGGGGGGGCCGGGGAGCTGTTTTTT
D gene: -
V gene: TRBV6-5
J gene: TRBJ2-2
clone size: -

CDR3 protein: CASSQEPRAGGDYNEQFF
CDR3 DNA: TGTGCCAGCAGCCAAGAACCTCGAGCGGGGGGAGACTACAATGAGCAGTTCTTC
D gene: TRBD2
V gene: TRBV3-1
J gene: TRBJ2-1
clone size: -

CDR3 protein: CTPLRLGNSYEQYF
CDR3 DNA: TGCACCCCGCTAAGATTAGGGAACTCCTACGAGCAGTACTTC
D gene: -
V gene: TRBV20-1
J gene: TRBJ2-7
clone size: -

CDR3 protein: CASSEILLAYPGKNIQYF
CDR3 DNA: TGTGCCAGCAGTGAAATCCTACTAGCCTACCCGGGAAAAAACATTCAGTACTTC
D gene: -
V gene: TRBV6-1
J gene: TRBJ2-4
clone size: -

CDR3 protein: CASSLWEPGTDTQYF
CDR3 DNA: TGCGCCAGCAGCTTATGGGAACCCGGCACAGATACGCAGTATTTT
D gene: -
V gene: TRBV5-1
J gene: TRBJ2-3
clone size: -

CDR3 protein: CASSTTGRTYEQYF
CDR3 DNA: TGTGCCAGCAGTACCACAGGGAGGACCTACGAGCAGTACTTC
D gene: -
V gene: TRBV9
J gene: TRBJ2-7
clone size: few

CDR3 protein: CASSQGGREQYF
CDR3 DNA: TGCGCCAGCAGCCAAGGGGGCAGAGAGCAGTACTTC
D gene: -
V gene: TRBV4-1
J gene: TRBJ2-7
clone size: -

CDR3 protein: CASSFQGGNQPQHF
CDR3 DNA: TGTGCCAGCAGTTTCCAAGGTGGCAATCAGCCCCAGCATTTT
D gene: -
V gene: TRBV27
J gene: TRBJ1-5
clone size: -

CDR3 protein: CASSWSGTGATEAFF
CDR3 DNA: TGTGCCAGCAGCTGGTCCGGGACAGGGGCAACTGAAGCTTTCTTT
D gene: TRBD1
V gene: TRBV7-2
J gene: TRBJ1-1
clone size: -

CDR3 protein: CASSLGIAGTDTQYF
CDR3 DNA: TGCGCCAGCAGCTTGGGGATAGCGGGCACGGATACGCAGTATTTT
D gene: TRBD2
V gene: TRBV5-1
J gene: TRBJ2-3
clone size: -

CDR3 protein: CASSVAGLPKNIQYF
CDR3 DNA: TGTGCCAGCAGCGTAGCGGGGCTTCCCAAAAACATTCAGTACTTC
D gene: -
V gene: TRBV9
J gene: TRBJ2-4
clone size: -

CDR3 protein: CASTDWGGSYNSPLHF
CDR3 DNA: TGTGCCAGCACAGATTGGGGAGGCTCCTATAATTCACCCCTCCACTTT
D gene: -
V gene: TRBV28
J gene: TRBJ1-6
clone size: -

CDR3 protein: CASSSGETQYF
CDR3 DNA: TGTGCCAGCAGTTCGGGGGAGACCCAGTACTTC
D gene: -
V gene: TRBV6-5
J gene: TRBJ2-5
clone size: few

CDR3 protein: CASSQLRGENTGELFF
CDR3 DNA: TGTGCCAGCAGCCAACTCCGGGGGGAGAACACCGGGGAGCTGTTTTTT
D gene: TRBD2
V gene: TRBV3-1
J gene: TRBJ2-2
clone size: -

CDR3 protein: CASSLRWGQSTDTQYF
CDR3 DNA: TGTGCCAGCAGTTTACGGTGGGGACAGAGCACAGATACGCAGTATTTT
D gene: TRBD1
V gene: TRBV27
J gene: TRBJ2-3
clone size: -

CDR3 protein: CASSQPLRGDKEETQYF
CDR3 DNA: TGTGCCAGCAGCCAACCGCTAAGGGGGGATAAAGAAGAGACCCAGTACTTC
D gene: -
V gene: TRBV7-9
J gene: TRBJ2-5
clone size: -

CDR3 protein: CASSVQGGGTDTQYF
CDR3 DNA: TGCGCCAGCAGTGTCCAGGGGGGTGGCACAGATACGCAGTATTTT
D gene: -
V gene: TRBV10-2
J gene: TRBJ2-3
clone size: once

CDR3 protein: CSGESEETQYF
CDR3 DNA: TGCAGTGGAGAGTCGGAAGAGACCCAGTACTTC
D gene: -
V gene: TRBV20-1
J gene: TRBJ2-5
clone size: -

CDR3 protein: CASSVGLAGGGEQFF
CDR3 DNA: TGTGCCAGCAGCGTGGGACTAGCGGGGGGAGGTGAGCAGTTCTTC
D gene: TRBD2
V gene: TRBV9
J gene: TRBJ2-1
clone size: -

CDR3 protein: CASSGMGNSGNTIYF
CDR3 DNA: TGTGCCAGCAGTGGGATGGGTAACTCTGGAAACACCATATATTTT
D gene: -
V gene: TRBV2
J gene: TRBJ1-3
clone size: -